The 6 T cell receptor beta chains below were found in one sample sequenced in a study of spatial heterogeneity in lung cancer. TCRdb passed the 5' RACE reads through MiXCR, listing each CDR3 protein once. The table lists tens of thousands of distinct CDR3 sequences, 10% to 15% of them singletons, with 4.6% in the top ten. Documented time point: sample taken at primary tumor resection. Unsorted tumor, nontumor lung tissue or cryopreserved PBMC supplied the whole RNA. The source material was PBMCs, sampled at surgery. These receptors were collected from a male donor with early-stage non-small cell lung cancer.

This chain uses TRBV6-2 or TRBV6-3 with TRBJ2-1; 8 bases line up with TRBD2. The V gene end was trimmed by 6 bases and the J gene end by 7 bases; junction bases not matched to a gene: 2. CDR3 length: 12 amino acids. The germline gives CDR1 MNHEY, CDR2 SVGEGT. CDR3 loop: CASSGGGNEQFF. In nucleotides, the CDR3 is TGTGCCAGCAGCGGGGGGGGGAATGAGCAGTTCTTC.

This clonotype occurred a few times. V and J are TRBV30 and TRBJ2-7, with no clear D. The V gene lost 2 bases and the J gene lost 3 bases, with 5 bases spanning the gap. This CDR3 spans 11 amino acids. Germline values: CDR1 GTSNPN, CDR2 SVGIG (reference sequence). The CDR3 bases are TGTGCCTGGAGTCGGAGCTACGAGCAGTACTTC. It is translated as CAWSRSYEQYF.

This clonotype occurred a few times. The chain recombines TRBV2 with TRBJ2-7, with TRBD1 matching 8 bases. CDR1 SNHLY and CDR2 FYNNEI come from the germline V gene. Trimming cost V 8 bases and J 5 bases; bases outside gene matches: 17. CDR3 size: 16 residues. CDR3 nucleotide sequence: TGTGCCAGCCAAAAAGCAGTGAGGACAGGGATCCACGAGCAGTACTTC. Translating it yields CASQKAVRTGIHEQYF.

The chain uses TRBV20-1 and TRBJ2-1, with unresolved D. The ends were cut back, 6 bases at V and 6 bases at J, with 18 bases in the middle. This CDR3 comprises 14 residues. The germline V gene has CDR1 DFQATT and CDR2 SNEGSKA (reference sequence). CDR3 residues: CSALPNHQFNEQFF. CDR3 DNA: TGCAGTGCCCTGCCTAACCACCAATTCAATGAGCAGTTCTTC.

This clonotype was picked up a small number of times. The chain carries TRBV20-1 and TRBJ1-5, with 9 bases identical to TRBD1. Unmatched junction bases numbered 2, after V lost 3 bases and J lost 5 bases. Per the germline V gene, CDR1 is DFQATT and CDR2 is SNEGSKA (reference sequence). This CDR3 has 13 amino acids. The CDR3 is CSASRQGDQPQHF. The DNA for the CDR3 is TGCAGTGCTAGTCGACAGGGGGATCAGCCCCAGCATTTT.

This sequence joins TRBV5-5 and TRBJ1-3; 7 bases are shared with TRBD1. With 5 bases clipped from V and 2 bases from J, the junction kept 7 bases outside the gene matches. This CDR3 has 15 amino acids. Germline V gives CDR1 SGHKS, CDR2 YYEKEE (reference sequence). The CDR3: CASSRQGVAGNTIYF. Written as DNA, the CDR3 is TGTGCCAGCAGTCGACAGGGCGTTGCTGGAAACACCATATATTTT.